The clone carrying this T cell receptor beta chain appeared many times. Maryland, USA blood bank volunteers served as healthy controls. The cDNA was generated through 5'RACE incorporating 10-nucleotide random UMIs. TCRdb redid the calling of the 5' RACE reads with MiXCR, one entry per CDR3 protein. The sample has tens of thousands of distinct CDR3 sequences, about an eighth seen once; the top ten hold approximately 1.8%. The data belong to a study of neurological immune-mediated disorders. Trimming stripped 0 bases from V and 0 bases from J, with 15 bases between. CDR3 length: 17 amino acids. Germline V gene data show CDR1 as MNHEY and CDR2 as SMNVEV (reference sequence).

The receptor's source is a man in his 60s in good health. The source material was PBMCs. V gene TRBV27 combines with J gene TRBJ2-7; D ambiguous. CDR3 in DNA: TGTGCCAGCAGTTTATCGGTCCCGTTTCGCAGCTCCTACGAGCAGTACTTC. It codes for CASSLSVPFRSSYEQYF.